This TCR beta chain is from a study of CD8+ T cells in alopecia areata. Broader study findings: Numerous expanded lesional clones remained in scalp and blood during tofacitinib. Because of a solitary nonresponder, the connection of baseline CD8+ expansion to response stays uncertain.

Treatment indicated: oral pan-JAK inhibitor, 5-10 mg twice daily. RNA, once extracted, was reverse transcribed into cDNA for use as the sequencing template. TCRdb's copy holds only in-frame clones and misses some; the assay was immunoSEQ multiplex PCR. The sample consists of fewer than 200,000 clones, about three fifths of them appearing once. The germline V and J ends were trimmed by 10 bases and 0 bases, with 18 bases remaining between them. This CDR3 comprises 15 residues. Germline assignment: CDR1 ENHRY and CDR2 SYGVKD. A few counts support this clone. Its specificity is not known. Sequenced here: CD8+ T cells sorted from blood, sampled at week 24, from a patient treated with tofacitinib. The sequence was collected from a human donor with alopecia areata. This chain uses TRBV10-3 with TRBJ1-2, with D possibly matching TRBD1 (6 bases). CDR3 in amino acids: CATLWKGGANYGYTF. The CDR3 coding sequence is TGTGCCACCTTATGGAAGGGGGGAGCTAACTATGGCTACACCTTC.